A selection of T cell receptor beta chains follows, all from one sample in a study of response to subunit inactivated influenza vaccine. One entry per CDR3 protein results from TCRdb running MiXCR on the RT-PCR reads. The profile shows about 570,000 distinct CDR3 sequences, 10% to 12% of them singletons. These data were also filed under a second study, of T cells expressing NK-cell markers.

Sequenced here: PBMCs from blood, sampled on the day of vaccination. The receptor source for this set is a man aged 45-65 years who received an inactivated influenza vaccine. Each CDR3 is given with its conserved first and last residue. A D gene is named only where the DNA matches it firmly. Part of the rows lack a size; the others show once, few, many or a class for expanded clones.

size | J | V | D | CDR3 | DNA
. | TRBJ2-4 | TRBV7-8 | TRBD2 | CASSLKWGGTKNIQYF | TGTGCCAGCAGCTTAAAGTGGGGGGGAACCAAAAACATTCAGTACTTC
. | TRBJ2-1 | TRBV29-1 | . | CSVGVLGGNEQFF | TGCAGCGTTGGGGTCCTCGGAGGGAATGAGCAGTTCTTC
many | TRBJ1-3 | TRBV27 | . | CASYTSSGNTIYF | TGTGCCAGCTATACGAGCTCTGGAAACACCATATATTTT
. | TRBJ2-5 | TRBV4-3 | . | CAISHEHGPQETQYF | TGCGCCATCAGCCACGAACATGGTCCCCAAGAGACCCAGTACTTC
few | TRBJ1-6 | TRBV20-1 | . | CSAKSSMDSPLHF | TGCAGTGCTAAGTCAAGTATGGATTCACCCCTCCACTTT
. | TRBJ2-7 | TRBV28 | . | CASRLGGDNYEQYF | TGTGCCAGCAGGTTAGGAGGGGACAATTACGAGCAGTACTTC
. | TRBJ2-1 | TRBV20-1 | . | CSAGAGLGPYNEQFF | TGCAGTGCCGGAGCCGGGCTAGGGCCATACAATGAGCAGTTCTTC
many | TRBJ2-2 | TRBV15 | . | CATSGRANTGELFF | TGTGCCACCAGCGGCAGAGCGAACACCGGGGAGCTGTTTTTT
few | TRBJ1-6 | TRBV5-1 | . | CASSLQSSSYNSPLHF | TGCGCCAGCAGCTTGCAGTCGAGCTCCTATAATTCACCCCTCCACTTT
many | TRBJ2-1 | TRBV29-1 | . | CSVSTGNYNEQFF | TGCAGCGTCTCTACAGGGAACTACAATGAGCAGTTCTTC
few | TRBJ2-1 | TRBV19 | TRBD2 | CASSIHGGRGNEQFF | TGTGCCAGTAGTATTCACGGCGGGAGGGGGAATGAGCAGTTCTTC
. | TRBJ2-1 | TRBV20-1 | TRBD2 | CSGAGLAGGYNEQFF | TGCAGTGGAGCGGGACTAGCGGGAGGATACAATGAGCAGTTCTTC
many | TRBJ2-7 | TRBV7-2 | . | CASSLERNYEQYF | TGTGCCAGCAGCTTAGAACGGAACTACGAGCAGTACTTC
. | TRBJ2-1 | TRBV7-9 | . | CASSFNVGDVNEQFF | TGTGCCAGCAGCTTCAATGTCGGGGATGTCAATGAGCAGTTCTTC
. | TRBJ2-2 | TRBV28 | . | CASSLLSFGLVGLGNTGELFF | TGTGCCAGCAGTTTATTAAGCTTTGGTCTAGTGGGATTGGGGAACACCGGGGAGCTGTTTTTT
. | TRBJ2-7 | TRBV7-3 | . | CASSLRPGNEQYF | TGTGCCAGCAGCTTAAGACCCGGGAACGAGCAGTACTTC
. | TRBJ2-7 | TRBV7-2 | . | CASSIPGEQYF | TGTGCCAGCAGCATCCCGGGAGAGCAGTACTTC
few | TRBJ2-7 | TRBV20-1 | . | CSARDQTYIRNYEQYF | TGCAGTGCTAGAGATCAGACTTACATCCGAAACTACGAGCAGTACTTC
few | TRBJ2-7 | TRBV12-3/TRBV12-4 | TRBD1 | CASARDGTGGDEQYF | TGTGCCAGCGCTAGGGACGGGACAGGGGGCGACGAGCAGTACTTC
. | TRBJ2-3 | TRBV9 | . | CASSVGGGGRTDTQYF | TGTGCCAGCAGCGTAGGTGGCGGGGGCCGCACAGATACGCAGTATTTT
many | TRBJ1-2 | TRBV20-1 | . | CSFPREDPYGYTF | TGCAGTTTCCCAAGGGAGGATCCTTATGGCTACACCTTC
. | TRBJ2-2 | TRBV7-2 | . | CASSLAGTRGTGELFF | TGTGCCAGCAGCTTAGCTGGAACGCGGGGCACCGGGGAGCTGTTTTTT